This is a list of T cell receptor beta chains from one sample in a study of siplizumab effects on memory and regulatory T cells. Only in-frame clones appear in the TCRdb table, and some are missing; sequencing was by immunoSEQ multiplex PCR. The repertoire includes some 99,000 clones, 90% to 95% of them detected once, and 0.65% to 0.9% sits in the top ten. Sequenced: Tregs sorted from blood. These receptors all come from a human donor in good health. The CDR3 runs from the conserved cysteine through the conserved F or W. D genes are given only for firm matches. The size of a clone is reported for some rows only, either as once, few or many, or as a class for expanded clones.

>.|TRBJ2-1|TRBV5-1|.
TGCGCCAGCAGCTTGGAGGGCGTGAGCTCCTACAATGAGCAGTTCTTC
CASSLEGVSSYNEQFF
>.|TRBJ1-2|TRBV9|.
TGTGCCAGCAGCGTAGTCCTTGAAGGGAGCTATGGCTACACCTTC
CASSVVLEGSYGYTF
>TRBD2|TRBJ2-3|TRBV5-1|.
TGCGCCAGCAGGATCCTAGCGGGGGGGCCGGTAGATACGCAGTATTTT
CASRILAGGPVDTQYF
>TRBD2|TRBJ2-5|TRBV11-2|.
TGTGCCAGCAGCTTTGGGACTAGCGGGGGACCAGAGACCCAGTACTTC
CASSFGTSGGPETQYF
>.|TRBJ1-3|TRBV2|few
TGTGCCAGTGGGGGTGGCGGAAACACCATATATTTT
CASGGGGNTIYF
>.|TRBJ2-6|TRBV6-5|.
TGTGCCAGCAGTTACTTTTCGGGCTCCGGGGCCAACGTCCTGACTTTC
CASSYFSGSGANVLTF
>.|TRBJ1-1|TRBV6-5|.
TGTGCCAGCAGTTACTCAGAGAACACTGAAGCTTTCTTT
CASSYSENTEAFF
>.|TRBJ1-1|TRBV10-3|.
TGTGCCATCAGTCCCCATGGTTCGGTGAACACTGAAGCTTTCTTT
CAISPHGSVNTEAFF
>.|TRBJ1-1|TRBV6-1|.
TGTGCCAGCAGTGCCCGGACGGTGAACACTGAAGCTTTCTTT
CASSARTVNTEAFF
>TRBD1|TRBJ2-7|TRBV6-1|.
TGTGCCAGCAGTTGGACAGGGAAGGCTGACGAGCAGTACTTC
CASSWTGKADEQYF
>TRBD1|TRBJ1-5|TRBV19|few
TGTGCCAGTAGTATAACAGGGGGCAATCAGCCCCAGCATTTT
CASSITGGNQPQHF
>TRBD2|TRBJ2-5|TRBV11-2|once
TGTGCCAGCAGCCCGGGACTAGCGGGATCTCAAGAGACCCAGTACTTC
CASSPGLAGSQETQYF
>TRBD2|TRBJ2-1|TRBV11-3|.
TGTGCCAGCAGCTCACCCGTAGCGGGAGGTGTCCATGAGCAGTTCTTC
CASSSPVAGGVHEQFF
>.|TRBJ1-2|TRBV19|.
TGTGCCAGTATGCGAACCGGGACCCTCGAGGGTATTGGCTACACCTTC
CASMRTGTLEGIGYTF
>.|TRBJ1-3|TRBV4-2|.
TGTGCCAGCAGCCAAGGGTTGGAGGCAGGGATCCGAAACACCATATATTTT
CASSQGLEAGIRNTIYF
>TRBD1|TRBJ1-1|TRBV10-3|.
TGTGCCATCGGGAGACAGGGTGCCACTGAAGCTTTCTTT
CAIGRQGATEAFF
>TRBD2|TRBJ2-1|TRBV19|.
TGTGCCAGTAGTATAGATTCGGCTAGCGGGAGTTTCTACAATGAGCAGTTCTTC
CASSIDSASGSFYNEQFF
>TRBD1|TRBJ1-1|TRBV7-8|.
TGTGCCAGCAGACGAATTGCAGGGGGCACTGAAGCTTTCTTT
CASRRIAGGTEAFF
>TRBD2|TRBJ2-6|TRBV9|many
TGTGCCAGCAGCGAGCCGGGGGGGCTAGCGGGCCACTCTGGGGCCAACGTCCTGACTTTC
CASSEPGGLAGHSGANVLTF
>.|TRBJ1-2|TRBV18|.
TGTGCCAGCTCACCCGGGACATATTATGGCTACACCTTC
CASSPGTYYGYTF
>TRBD1|TRBJ1-2|TRBV19|.
TGTGCCAGTAGTTTGACAGGGGTTAACTATGGCTACACCTTC
CASSLTGVNYGYTF
>TRBD1|TRBJ2-4|TRBV7-9|.
TGTGCCAGCAGCTTAGGATCGGGACAGGTGATAGCCAAAAACATTCAGTACTTC
CASSLGSGQVIAKNIQYF
>.|TRBJ1-2|TRBV19|.
TGTGCCAGTAGTTGGCAGGAGGGGAATATGGATGGCTACACCTTC
CASSWQEGNMDGYTF
>TRBD1|TRBJ1-5|TRBV2|.
TGTGCCAGCAGTAAGGACAGGCTCCCCAATCAGCCCCAGCATTTT
CASSKDRLPNQPQHF
>.|TRBJ2-7|TRBV6-6|.
TGTGCCAGCAGTTACTCAAGGGAAGCCTACGAGCAGTACTTC
CASSYSREAYEQYF
>TRBD1|TRBJ2-7|TRBV27|.
TGTGCCAGCAGCTTTTCCGGGACAGAGGTCCGGGAGCAGTACTTC
CASSFSGTEVREQYF
>TRBD1|TRBJ1-2|TRBV19|.
TGTGCCAGTACCGATCAGGGACAGGGGGCCTCTCGGGGCTACACCTTC
CASTDQGQGASRGYTF
>.|TRBJ2-5|TRBV9|.
TGTGCCAGCAGCGTAGGTGCGGCGGATCAAGAGACCCAGTACTTC
CASSVGAADQETQYF
>TRBD1|TRBJ2-1|TRBV19|.
TGTGCCAGTTTTGACAGGGGGGGCAACAATGAGCAGTTCTTC
CASFDRGGNNEQFF
>TRBD2|TRBJ2-1|TRBV19|.
TGTGCCAGTAGTATAGTTGTACGGGCTAGCGGGAGTCACCATGAGCAGTTCTTC
CASSIVVRASGSHHEQFF
>.|TRBJ2-1|TRBV15|.
TGTGCCACCAGCAGAGTGTTAGCGAATGAGCAGTTCTTC
CATSRVLANEQFF
>.|TRBJ1-5|TRBV6-5|once
TGTGCCGTTCGAAGAGCTGATAGCAATCAGCCCCAGCATTTT
CAVRRADSNQPQHF
>TRBD1|TRBJ2-7|TRBV5-1|.
TGCGCCAGCAGCCCCGGGACAGGGGCTCGGGAGCAGTACTTC
CASSPGTGAREQYF
>.|TRBJ2-7|TRBV2|.
TGTGCCAGCAAGCGGCAGGGGTATGGGATCTACGAGCAGTACTTC
CASKRQGYGIYEQYF
>.|TRBJ1-1|TRBV29-1|.
TGCAGCGCTGATAAACTGACTGAAGCTTTCTTT
CSADKLTEAFF
>TRBD2|TRBJ2-3|TRBV4-1|once
TGCGCCAGCAGCCAAGAACGGACTAGCGGGGGGGCAGATACGCAGTATTTT
CASSQERTSGGADTQYF
>TRBD1|TRBJ2-1|TRBV19|.
TGTGCCAGTAGTAGCCCCCGGGACAGGGATAGAAGGTCCTACAATGAGCAGTTCTTC
CASSSPRDRDRRSYNEQFF